The next 10 T cell receptor beta chains were all read from a single sample in a study of cytomegalovirus exposure and HLA in healthy donors. Primers for the PCR totalled 60 Vbeta and 13 Jbeta. Measured with immunoSEQ multiplex PCR; TCRdb has only the in-frame clones, and not every one. The sample consists of fewer than 150,000 clones, more than 70% of them appearing once. Sequenced sample: PBMCs. These receptor sequences come from a woman aged 45-60 years in good health and CMV-seronegative.

The chain uses TRBV28 and TRBJ2-1, with a possible D match to TRBD2 (7 bases). The CDR3 extends over 15 amino acids. Germline-derived CDR1 and CDR2 are MDHEN and SYDVKM. V was trimmed by 8 bases and J by 8 bases, leaving 22 bases between them. CDR3 residues: CASQLGGAFSDEQFF. The CDR3 DNA reads TGTGCCAGCCAGCTGGGGGGGGCCTTCTCGGATGAGCAGTTCTTC.

The rearrangement uses TRBV5-6 and TRBJ1-1, with 8 bases aligning to TRBD1. Germline V CDR1 and CDR2: SGHDT, YYEEEE. This CDR3 is 14 amino acids long. Losses at the gene ends were 1 base for V and 7 bases for J; bases not matched to a gene: 6. DNA for the CDR3: TGTGCCAGCAGCTTGTTTAACAGGGGGGATGAAGCTTTCTTT. This codes for CASSLFNRGDEAFF.

The chain combines TRBV19 with TRBJ1-6, with 8 bases matching TRBD1. CDR1 LNHDA and CDR2 SQIVND come from the germline V gene (reference sequence). The CDR3 loop spans 17 amino acids. The ends lost 1 base at V and 10 bases at J; junction bases unmatched: 12. CDR3 sequence: CASSIGWTGNLGSPLHF. The CDR3, as DNA: TGTGCCAGTAGTATAGGTTGGACAGGGAATCTTGGATCACCCCTCCACTTT.

CDR3 residues: CASTTGGFQPQHF. CDR3 sequence (DNA): TGTGCCAGCACTACAGGGGGGTTTCAGCCCCAGCATTTT. The chain employs TRBV28 and TRBJ1-5, with TRBD1 identical over 8 bases. CDR1 is MDHEN, CDR2 SYDVKM, per germline. CDR3 size: 13 residues. Trimming cost V 7 bases and J 6 bases; bases outside gene matches: 5. The full variable domain, rest sourced from reference TRBV28 and TRBJ1-5, is DVKVTQSSRYLVKRTGEKVFLECVQDMDHENMFWYRQDPGLGLRLIYFSYDVKMKEKGDIPEGYSVSREKKERFSLILESASTNQTSMYLCASTTGGFQPQHFGDGTRLSIL.

The V and J genes are TRBV7-3 and TRBJ1-4, with D perhaps TRBD1 (6 bases). CDR3 length equals 12 residues. CDR1 is SGHTA, CDR2 FQGTGA, per germline. V lost 6 bases, J lost 10 bases, and 12 bases lay in between. CDR3 loop: CASRRTEGKLFF. The CDR3 nucleotides read TGTGCCAGCAGACGGACAGAGGGAAAACTGTTTTTT.

V is TRBV7-2 and J is TRBJ2-7; tentative D call: TRBD2 (6 bases). CDR3 size: 14 residues. The V end lost 5 bases, the J end lost 0 bases, and 11 bases lay between the germline ends. Germline V gene sequence: CDR1 SGHTA, CDR2 FQGNSA. The CDR3 here is CASSLLTSSYEQYF. CDR3 sequence (DNA): TGTGCCAGCAGCCTACTGACTAGCTCCTACGAGCAGTACTTC.

The gene calls are TRBV27 and TRBJ2-1; D uncertain. The V end lost 5 bases, the J end lost 0 bases, and 5 bases lay between the germline ends. Germline V lookup: CDR1 MNHEY, CDR2 SMNVEV (reference sequence). The CDR3 extends over 13 amino acids. The CDR3 is CASSDISYNEQFF. CDR3 coding DNA: TGTGCCAGCAGTGACATCTCCTACAATGAGCAGTTCTTC.

The chain has TRBV25-1 and TRBJ2-3; unclear D gene. The CDR3 has 15 residues. V was pared by 5 bases and J by 2 bases, with 14 bases between. CDR1 and CDR2 (germline): MGHDK, SYGVNS. The CDR3 loop is CASSPQSNPTDTQYF. DNA of the CDR3: TGTGCCAGCAGTCCCCAGTCAAATCCCACAGATACGCAGTATTTT.

The chain recombines TRBV28 with TRBJ1-1, with TRBD1 matching over 7 bases. Unmatched junction bases numbered 6, after V lost 5 bases and J lost 6 bases. Germline V lookup: CDR1 MDHEN, CDR2 SYDVKM. The CDR3 sequence is 13 residues long. The CDR3 DNA reads TGTGCCAGCAGTCTTACAGGGGAAGCTGAAGCTTTCTTT. Protein sequence: CASSLTGEAEAFF.

The chain has TRBV2 and TRBJ2-2; D uncertain. The CDR3 covers 14 residues. Trimming left V 7 bases short and J 4 bases short, with 13 bases between. Germline V gene sequence: CDR1 SNHLY, CDR2 FYNNEI. The CDR3 spells CASNGRLFTGELFF. CDR3 nucleotides: TGTGCCAGCAATGGTAGACTCTTCACCGGGGAGCTGTTTTTT.